This TCR beta chain appears in the sequencing data of a study of cytomegalovirus exposure and HLA in healthy donors. Findings and limits, study-wide: Later analysis revealed greater clonal expansion in HLA-associated TCR beta chains than in equally common others. Later, an analysis found that common viral pathogens appeared to be linked with several of the most significant clusters. There were some V segments, including TRBV6-2 and TRBV6-3, excluded as indistinguishable.

The PCR had 60 Vbeta and 13 Jbeta primers. In the authors' workflow: Roughly 12 million of 70 million to 80 million unique TCR beta chains were shared, per a later count. Generated by immunoSEQ multiplex PCR, the TCRdb table keeps only in-frame clones and is missing some. The V and J calls and clone size were taken over from that table, and D and trimming were inferred from the DNA. The data contain some 190,000 clones, around 80% of them seen just once; the ten biggest clones take up approximately 1.3%. This clone showed up just a few times. Its target is not known. Germline V gene data show CDR1 as SQVTM and CDR2 as ANQGSEA. V lost 5 bases to trimming and J lost 4 bases; unmatched junction nucleotides: 10. The CDR3 has 14 residues.

Sample: PBMCs. The chain couples TRBV29-1 to TRBJ1-2; 7 bases are shared with TRBD1. The TCR was taken from a man between 18 and 35 years old in good health and CMV-seronegative. The CDR3 loop reads CSVLDREGVYGYTF. In nucleotides, the CDR3 is TGCAGCGTTTTAGACAGGGAAGGGGTCTATGGCTACACCTTC.